The entry below describes one TCR beta chain. TCRdb independently ran MiXCR on the 5' RACE reads; one entry per CDR3 protein. Among 75,000 to 100,000 distinct CDR3 sequences listed, roughly 14% were seen once. This sample is drawn from a study of early T cells in non-severe SARS-CoV-2 infection. Study-level information: RNA in bulk from unsorted whole blood was sequenced, and chains were unpaired.

The CDR3 has 13 amino acids. From germline, CDR1 is ENHRY and CDR2 SYGVKD. The source is an adult who was a healthcare worker with PCR-confirmed SARS-CoV-2 infection or an uninfected control (not recorded which). Material: whole blood. The chain uses TRBV10-3 and TRBJ2-7, with unresolved D. CDR3 sequence reads: CATSDPRVVEQYV. The CDR3 DNA sequence: TGTGCCACCAGTGACCCCCGGGTCGTCGAGCAGTACGTC.